This TCR beta chain emerged from a study of OX40 agonist ivuxolimab in advanced cancers. As for the study in general: Eligibility rules accepted prior anti-PD-1, anti-PD-L1 or anti-CTLA-4 therapy, and 30% to 40% had some. Findings and limits, study-wide: CD8+ T cells (on average) carried more expanded clones than CD4+ T cells. The authors did not determine the antigen specificity of the expanded peripheral T cells.

Sequenced by immunoSEQ multiplex PCR; TCRdb stores in-frame clones only, minus some. The sample shows fewer than 70,000 clones, 86% of them seen only once. To note about this clone: Its target is not known.

Material: CD4+ or CD8+ T cells sorted from blood, obtained in a trial of the OX40 agonist ivuxolimab. The source of this sequence is an adult with an advanced solid tumor such as melanoma, head and neck, liver or kidney cancer.

In nucleotides, the CDR3 is TGTGCCAGCAGCTCCCAACCCTACAATGAGCAGTTCTTC. Translating gives CASSSQPYNEQFF. The genes are TRBV7-2 and TRBJ2-1; no clear D gene. The germline CDR1 and CDR2 sequences are SGHTA and FQGNSA. The V end lost 4 bases, the J end lost 2 bases, and 6 bases lay between the germline ends. The length of the CDR3 is 13 residues.